The 10 T cell receptor beta chains presented below share a single source sample, sequenced in a study of read filtering for tumor transcriptome and immune sequencing. The library was built from around 400 ng RNA with molecular barcoded adaptors for alpha/delta and beta/gamma chains. TCRdb reprocessed the reads via MiXCR and lists one record per CDR3 protein. The data contain roughly 25,000 distinct CDR3 sequences, 13% to 15% of them singletons. Sequencing was carried out using a population of CD138-negative cells sorted from bone marrow. These receptors all stem from a donor at least 40 years old with multiple myeloma.

Ten or more counts support this clonotype. This chain connects TRBV7-9 to TRBJ1-1; D is unresolved. Per the germline V gene, CDR1 is SEHNR and CDR2 is FQNEAQ (reference sequence). The CDR3 loop spans 12 amino acids. V was pared by 1 base and J by 10 bases, with 10 bases between. For the CDR3, the DNA is TGTGCCAGCAGCTTAGACAGTTTTCGAGCTTTCTTT. It yields the protein CASSLDSFRAFF.

This clonotype was observed at least ten times. This CDR3 is CASSVVNSGSGTGELFF. CDR3 coding DNA: TGTGCCAGCAGCGTAGTGAATAGCGGGAGCGGCACCGGGGAGCTGTTTTTT. This chain joins TRBV9 and TRBJ2-2; 9 nucleotides align to TRBD2. From germline, CDR1 is SGDLS and CDR2 YYNGEE. The CDR3 extends over 17 amino acids. V lost 0 bases and J lost 4; bases outside the gene matches: 7.

This chain joins TRBV14 and TRBJ2-5; perhaps TRBD1 as D (5 bases). This CDR3 region has 17 residues. The V and J ends lost 0 bases and 4 bases respectively, with 18 bases between them. From germline, CDR1 is SGHDN and CDR2 FVKESK. CDR3 protein: CASSQDSGIRVLETQYF. The DNA for the CDR3 is TGTGCCAGCAGCCAAGACTCAGGGATTCGAGTATTAGAGACCCAGTACTTC. The whole variable domain, filled in from reference TRBV14 and TRBJ2-5, reads EAGVTQFPSHSVIEKGQTVTLRCDPISGHDNLYWYRRVMGKEIKFLLHFVKESKQDESGMPNNRFLAERTGGTYSTLKVQPAELEDSGVYFCASSQDSGIRVLETQYFGPGTRLLVL.

In this sample, this clonotype turned up many times. The V and J genes are TRBV7-2 and TRBJ2-7; 9 bases line up with TRBD2. After removal of 1 base from V and 3 bases from J, the junction contained 16 bases not matched to a gene. The CDR3 has 19 residues. CDR1 and CDR2 (germline): SGHTA, FQGNSA. CDR3 region: CASSLDDAGLAGTYYEQYF. The CDR3 nucleotides are TGTGCCAGCAGCTTAGATGATGCGGGCCTAGCGGGAACCTACTACGAGCAGTACTTC.

This clonotype has ten or more counts. V and J are TRBV9 and TRBJ2-7; D ambiguous. Trimming shortened V by 4 bases and J by 3 bases, and 11 bases separated the two germline ends. The CDR3 has 13 amino acids. Germline V lookup: CDR1 SGDLS, CDR2 YYNGEE. The CDR3 region is CASSPRVDYEQYF. CDR3 sequence (DNA): TGTGCCAGCAGCCCCCGGGTCGACTACGAGCAGTACTTC.

Note on this clonotype: A much bigger clone sits one base away, suggesting this may be a read error. The V call is TRBV20-1, the J call TRBJ2-1, with TRBD2 as a possible D gene (5 bases). Germline loops: CDR1 DFQATT, CDR2 SNEGSKA (reference sequence). The CDR3 covers 12 residues. CDR3 nucleotide sequence: TGCAGTGCAGTCCGGGGTAACAAGGAGCAGTTCTTC. This gives the protein CSAVRGNKEQFF.

This clonotype was picked up a small number of times. At one of its ends the junction is not consistent with the germline gene, which may arise from a read error. This chain connects TRBV5-1 to TRBJ1-4, with a possible D match to TRBD1 (5 bases). Germline CDR1 reads SGHRS; CDR2 reads YFSETQ. The CDR3 is 16 amino acids. The CDR3 sequence: CASSLEQAARAGTQCF. DNA for the CDR3: TGCGCCAGCAGCTTGGAACAGGCCGCCAGAGCAGGTACGCAGTGTTTT.

There are many counts of this clonotype. The rearrangement links TRBV9 to TRBJ2-1; 12 bases fit TRBD2. There are 18 residues in the CDR3. In germline, CDR1 is SGDLS, CDR2 YYNGEE. V lost 0 bases, J lost 2 bases, and 6 bases stayed unmatched. The CDR3 sequence: CASSVGLAGGVTYNEQFF. In DNA form, the CDR3 reads TGTGCCAGCAGCGTAGGGCTAGCGGGAGGGGTTACCTACAATGAGCAGTTCTTC.

A single count supports this clonotype. A read error is the likely source, as a far larger clone sits one nucleotide away. This chain joins TRBV6-1 and TRBJ2-1; 10 bases fit TRBD2. The trim removed 5 bases at V and 5 bases at J, leaving 15 bases unmatched. The CDR3 sequence is 18 residues long. CDR1 is MNHNS and CDR2 is SASEGT in the germline V gene. The CDR3 reads CASSTGTSAWAAHNEQFF. The CDR3 DNA reads as TGTGCCAGCAGTACAGGGACTAGCGCGTGGGCGGCCCACAATGAGCAGTTCTTC.

This clonotype was picked up one time. The V and J genes are TRBV5-5 and TRBJ2-3; D may be TRBD2 (5 bases). The CDR3 spans 15 residues. Trimming pared 0 bases from V and 2 bases from J, leaving 10 bases between. CDR1 SGHKS and CDR2 YYEKEE come from the germline V gene (reference sequence). CDR3 DNA sequence: TGTGCCAGCAGCTTGGACAGCGGACCCACAGATACGCAGTATTTT. Protein sequence: CASSLDSGPTDTQYF. The complete variable domain, with remaining parts taken from reference TRBV5-5 and TRBJ2-3, reads DAGVTQSPTHLIKTRGQQVTLRCSPISGHKSVSWYQQVLGQGPQFIFQYYEKEERGRGNFPDRFSARQFPNYSSELNVNALLLGDSALYLCASSLDSGPTDTQYFGPGTRLTVL.